This T cell receptor beta chain emerged from a study of tumor-infiltrating lymphocytes in primary liver carcinoma (dated by TCRdb to 2016 to 2017). Background on the whole study: Hepatocellular carcinoma (four) or combined HCC and intrahepatic cholangiocarcinoma (one) was present in the five patients, who were three men and two women aged 30 to 69 years. The tumors of the five patients were staged as T1-T3 N0M0, with maximum diameters ranging from roughly 4.2 to 10 cm. Each sample produced about 3.5 to 7.13 million productive TCRbeta reads, and read depth showed no significant difference between tissue types. Across five regions of each liver tumor, along with adjacent normal tissue and blood, the study brought together TCRbeta repertoire sequencing, expression microarrays and whole-exome sequencing. A total of around 35 specimens from 5 patients, comprising 25 or so tumor regions, 5 adjacent noncancerous liver tissues and 5 peripheral blood samples, were covered by TCRbeta repertoire sequencing. Agilent mRNA microarray profiling was performed on the roughly 25 tumor region samples to relate TCRbeta repertoire diversity to the local molecular phenotype. High reproducibility was observed for the technical replicate repertoires, with mean shared-clone rates roughly 0.92 and correlation coefficients above 0.95. The paper's findings and limits, for the study overall: Pairs of tumor regions showed greater repertoire overlap (mean around 35%) than tumor-adjacent pairs (approximately 17%) or tumor-blood pairs (around 15%), which is consistent with antigen-driven expansion. Compared with blood, tumors had a significantly larger share of the repertoire taken up by the top 250 clones (p = 0.039). Comparison of CD4+ and CD8+ T cell repertoires was precluded by the use of bulk unsorted samples. Only about 7-24% of top clones were found in all five regions of a tumor, suggesting spatial heterogeneity of tumor-infiltrating T cells. Only the TCR beta chain was sequenced, so true repertoire diversity is likely underestimated because unpaired alpha chains were not captured. Only a few patients were included in the study, and the authors note that the findings should be validated in a larger study.

By sample share, this clonotype is medium-sized (0.01 to 0.1%). Its antigen is unknown. No clone much larger than this one lies a single base away; base qualities are absent. TCRbeta-specific cDNA was reverse-transcribed from around 500 ng total RNA using a constant-region primer and ProtoScript II reverse transcriptase. TCRbeta libraries were built with three nested multiplex PCR rounds, a slightly modified ARM-PCR procedure. Each of the first two PCR rounds ran for approximately 10 cycles using multiplex TRBV1-TRBV30 forward primers together with a Cbeta reverse primer. A final 25-cycle PCR with Deep VentR polymerase added sample barcodes and Illumina adapters. Before sequencing, amplicons between 200 and 500 bp were purified from gel using a QIAquick gel extraction kit. The TCRbeta amplicons were sequenced with 250-bp paired-end reads on an Illumina HiSeq 2500. In the authors' own workflow: Reads were quality-trimmed with Trimmomatic v0.33, and paired reads were merged with FLASH v1.2.11 to recover full CDR3 sequences. V, D and J germline segments were assigned to the rearranged TCRbeta sequences using MiGEC v1.2.1b. Clonotype statistics and Shannon-Wiener diversity indices were computed with VDJtools v1.0.0. Except for diversity analysis, only each sample's 250 most abundant clonotypes were used in subsequent analyses to reduce sampling bias. TCRdb trimmed the raw reads at Q25, called clones with MiXCR and kept productive beta chains. Every entry covers one CDR3 protein and lists the most common genes and DNA from its rows. The V and J calls shown here were made by TCRdb, not taken from the authors' results. In all, the sample holds 70,000 to 95,000 distinct CDR3 sequences, and nearly 70% of those were seen once. Clones ranked in the top ten supply 28% of the sample.

Trimmed from V: 6 bases; trimmed from J: 2 bases; junction bases lacking a gene match: 3. The CDR3 has 13 amino acids, counting the end cysteine and phenylalanine. Just the 39-base CDR3 DNA is kept, in frame starting at base 1. Total RNA and DNA were co-extracted from around 18-30 mg of bulk tissue with the AllPrep DNA/RNA mini kit, without cell sorting. Surgical resection was performed in China between November 2015 and early 2016 on about 5 patients with histopathologically diagnosed primary liver carcinoma. At the time of sampling, the patients had chronic HBV infection and had not received any treatment. Each tumor was sampled at five spatially separated regions: the tumor centre plus the superior, inferior, left-lateral and right-lateral poles. More than 75% viable tumor cells were found by histology in every tumor sample. Each fresh piece of tumor and adjacent tissue was cut in two, with one half stored in RNAlater at -80 degrees C and the other half sent for histology.

The specimen was liver tumor tissue from sampling region 4. The cell subset or site tag for this specimen amounts to: tumor region T4, right-lateral pole. The sequence came from a man in his forties with primary liver carcinoma and hepatitis B virus infection. Recombination joined TRBV12-3 or TRBV12-4 with TRBJ2-5, with 7 bases aligning to TRBD1. The CDR3 in this case is CASSWTGQETQYF. The base sequence is TGTGCCAGCAGCTGGACAGGTCAAGAGACCCAGTACTTC.